A single sample gave rise to the 20 T cell receptor beta chains below, sequenced in a study of T cell responses to AZD1222 COVID-19 vaccine. Generated by immunoSEQ multiplex PCR, the TCRdb table keeps only in-frame clones and is missing some. The sample records around 100,000 clones, approximately 91% being singletons. Material: peripheral blood, obtained on day 0 of AZD1222 vaccination. These receptors came from an adult in good health.

This clone was picked up a small number of times. The rearrangement links TRBV6-5 to TRBJ2-7; 8 bases agree with TRBD2. The CDR3 contains 13 residues. Losses at the gene ends were 7 bases for V and 0 bases for J; bases not matched to a gene: 2. Germline assignment: CDR1 MNHEY and CDR2 SVGAGI. The CDR3 sequence: CASTGTSSYEQYF. The CDR3 DNA follows: TGTGCCAGCACCGGGACTAGCTCCTACGAGCAGTACTTC.

This sequence joins TRBV10-1 and TRBJ2-1; D call uncertain. V dropped 4 bases and J dropped 1 base, with 5 bases sitting between them. CDR1 is WNHNN, CDR2 SYGVQD, per germline (reference sequence). The CDR3 has 13 amino acids. CDR3 bases: TGCGCCAGCAGTGTCGGTTCCTACAATGAGCAGTTCTTC. Its translation is CASSVGSYNEQFF.

The chain is built from TRBV2 and TRBJ2-7; 9 bases map to TRBD1. Germline-derived CDR1 and CDR2 are SNHLY and FYNNEI. The CDR3 spans 13 residues. The V segment lost 10 bases and the J segment 5 bases; nucleotides outside the gene matches: 9. This chain's CDR3 is CATSGTGSHEQYF. The CDR3 DNA reads TGTGCCACCTCCGGGACAGGGTCCCACGAGCAGTACTTC.

V is TRBV27 and J is TRBJ2-7; D is perhaps TRBD1 (6 bases). CDR3 length equals 15 residues. Germline assignment: CDR1 MNHEY and CDR2 SMNVEV (reference sequence). V dropped 5 bases and J dropped 1 base, with 15 bases sitting between them. The CDR3 sequence is CASSPKQGYSYEQYF. The CDR3 DNA reads as TGTGCCAGCAGTCCAAAACAGGGTTATTCCTACGAGCAGTACTTC.

V usage is TRBV5-1 and J usage is TRBJ2-3; D remains unclear. The CDR3 contains 15 residues. The V gene's germline CDR1 is SGHRS and CDR2 YFSETQ. The V gene lost 1 base and the J gene lost 5 bases, with 14 bases spanning the gap. For the CDR3, the DNA is TGCGCCAGCAGCTTGACGTCAGGATTTCAAGATACGCAGTATTTT. Amino acid sequence: CASSLTSGFQDTQYF. Filled out from reference TRBV5-1 and TRBJ2-3, the complete variable domain reads KAGVTQTPRYLIKTRGQQVTLSCSPISGHRSVSWYQQTPGQGLQFLFEYFSETQRNKGNFPGRFSGRQFSNSRSEMNVSTLELGDSALYLCASSLTSGFQDTQYFGPGTRLTVL.

This rearrangement joins TRBV3-1 (or the pseudogene TRBV3-2) to TRBJ2-5; 8 bases line up with TRBD2. The J segment lost 4 bases and the V segment lost 0 bases, leaving 1 base of the junction unmatched. Germline loops: CDR1 LGHDT, CDR2 YNNKEL (reference sequence). The length of the CDR3 is 14 residues. As DNA, the CDR3 is TGTGCCAGCAGCCAAGACCTAGCGGGAGAGACCCAGTACTTC. Protein product: CASSQDLAGETQYF.

V gene TRBV14 combines with J gene TRBJ1-2; D is perhaps TRBD1 (5 bases). Per the germline V gene, CDR1 is SGHDN and CDR2 is FVKESK. The CDR3 sequence is 15 residues long. Trimming took off 0 bases at V and 6 bases at J, with 14 bases between the two ends. CDR3: CASSQDRGARNGYTF. DNA of the CDR3: TGTGCCAGCAGCCAAGATCGCGGGGCGAGGAATGGCTACACCTTC.

V and J are TRBV25-1 and TRBJ2-6; D may be TRBD1 or TRBD2 (5 bases each). The CDR3 covers 18 residues. Trimming cost V 3 bases and J 4 bases, with 19 bases left between them. CDR1 is MGHDK, CDR2 SYGVNS, per germline. CDR3 coding DNA: TGTGCCAGCAGTGAGTGGGGGACGGCTTCGTCCGGGGCCAACGTCCTGACTTTC. Protein product: CASSEWGTASSGANVLTF.

The J gene is TRBJ1-5, the V gene TRBV6-4, with 7 bases lining up with TRBD1. The length of the CDR3 is 15 residues. CDR1 is MRHNA, CDR2 SNTAGT, per germline. V was clipped by 5 bases and J by 0 bases; unmatched bases: 4. This CDR3 is CASSPTGDSNQPQHF. Written as DNA, the CDR3 is TGTGCCAGCAGTCCCACAGGGGATAGCAATCAGCCCCAGCATTTT.

V and J are TRBV2 and TRBJ2-3; 12 bases align to TRBD2. This CDR3 contains 17 residues. CDR1 and CDR2 (germline): SNHLY, FYNNEI. With 8 bases clipped from V and 2 bases from J, the junction kept 11 bases outside the gene matches. For the CDR3, the DNA is TGTGCCAGCTGTCGCTCTGGACTAGCGGGAAACACAGATACGCAGTATTTT. It codes for CASCRSGLAGNTDTQYF.

J is TRBJ2-1 and V is TRBV30, with 9 bases matching TRBD1. The CDR3 covers 15 residues. Germline trimming cut 0 bases from V and 7 bases from J; bases unmatched to any gene: 7. Germline-derived CDR1 and CDR2 are GTSNPN and SVGIG (reference sequence). CDR3 sequence: CAWSVRGQGSNEQFF. CDR3 nucleotides: TGTGCCTGGAGTGTACGGGGACAGGGAAGTAATGAGCAGTTCTTC.

In DNA, the CDR3 is TGTGCCAGCAGCCAAGGATACGGGACGGGGGGCTACGAGCAGTACTTC. Its protein is CASSQGYGTGGYEQYF. V and J are TRBV14 and TRBJ2-7; 7 positions match TRBD2. Germline CDR1 is SGHDN and CDR2 is FVKESK. This CDR3 comprises 16 residues. Trimming took 1 base from V and 3 from J; bases not matched to a gene: 9. The full variable domain, in which reference TRBV14 and TRBJ2-7 provide the parts outside the CDR3, is EAGVTQFPSHSVIEKGQTVTLRCDPISGHDNLYWYRRVMGKEIKFLLHFVKESKQDESGMPNNRFLAERTGGTYSTLKVQPAELEDSGVYFCASSQGYGTGGYEQYFGPGTRLTVT.

This clone came up once. The chain employs TRBV5-5 and TRBJ2-1; the match to TRBD2 covers 8 bases. Germline values: CDR1 SGHKS, CDR2 YYEKEE (reference sequence). Trimming at V came to 3 bases and at J to 0 bases, leaving 11 bases not matched to a gene. The length of the CDR3 is 18 residues. The CDR3 is CASSSRQTGLASYNEQFF. The CDR3 DNA sequence: TGTGCCAGCAGCTCGCGGCAAACTGGACTAGCCTCCTACAATGAGCAGTTCTTC.

This chain joins TRBV7-3 and TRBJ2-7; weak D call: TRBD1 (5 bases). This CDR3 contains 13 residues. Trimming left V 3 bases short and J 12 bases short, with 18 bases between. Germline V lookup: CDR1 SGHTA, CDR2 FQGTGA. The CDR3 bases are TGTGCCAGCAGCTTTGAGCCAACAGGAGTGCGGTACTTC. Residues: CASSFEPTGVRYF.

The genes are TRBV19 and TRBJ1-3; tentatively, D is TRBD1 (5 bases). Germline CDR1 LNHDA, CDR2 SQIVND (reference sequence). The CDR3 contains 17 residues. V was clipped by 4 bases and J by 2 bases, with 18 bases between them. The CDR3 loop is CASSSLWRGVAGNTIYF. The CDR3 coding sequence is TGTGCCAGTAGTAGCCTCTGGAGGGGTGTTGCTGGAAACACCATATATTTT.

This sequence joins TRBV18 and TRBJ1-4; 8 nucleotides match TRBD1. Germline CDR1 is KGHSH and CDR2 is LQKENI. This CDR3 is built from 15 residues. The junction had 2 bases not matched to a gene; V was cut back by 0 bases and J by 5 bases. CDR3 region: CASSPPRTGNEKLFF. DNA for the CDR3: TGTGCCAGCTCACCACCCCGGACAGGGAATGAAAAACTGTTTTTT.

This clone has more than one count but fewer than ten. V is TRBV29-1 and J is TRBJ1-6, with TRBD1 matching over 7 bases. CDR1 and CDR2 (germline): SQVTM, ANQGSEA. V lost 4 bases and J lost 12; bases outside the gene matches: 6. The CDR3 runs to 12 residues. The CDR3 protein is CSVGQGEGPLHF. In nucleotides, the CDR3 is TGCAGCGTTGGACAGGGAGAGGGACCCCTCCACTTT.

The rearrangement uses TRBV10-3 and TRBJ2-3; D tentatively fits TRBD1 or TRBD2 (5 bases each). Per the germline V gene, CDR1 is ENHRY and CDR2 is SYGVKD. The CDR3 length is 15 residues. Trimming cost V 5 bases and J 3 bases, with 15 bases left between them. CDR3 protein: CAISPMGVRTDTQYF. CDR3 sequence (DNA): TGTGCCATCAGTCCGATGGGGGTTCGAACAGATACGCAGTATTTT.

This clone occurred once. This chain joins TRBV2 and TRBJ1-2; D gene ambiguous. CDR1 is SNHLY, CDR2 FYNNEI, per germline. CDR3 length equals 12 residues. V lost 8 bases to trimming and J lost 2 bases, with 9 bases between them. The chain's CDR3 is CASHGENYGYTF. CDR3 nucleotides: TGTGCCAGCCACGGGGAGAACTATGGCTACACCTTC.

The chain is built from TRBV2 and TRBJ2-1; 9 positions match TRBD1. CDR1 and CDR2 (germline): SNHLY, FYNNEI. V lost 1 base and J lost 9; bases outside the gene matches: 10. There are 16 residues in the CDR3. The CDR3, as DNA: TGTGCCAGCAGTGAAGGGGGGGACAGGGTCATTGGTGAGCAGTTCTTC. This sequence encodes CASSEGGDRVIGEQFF.